This T cell receptor beta chain was recorded in a study of blood T cell repertoires in COVID-19. Whole-study context: Nucleic acid was either cDNA or gDNA, and it came from T cells, B-cell-depleted T cells, or PBMCs.

The trim removed 0 bases at V and 4 bases at J, leaving 7 bases unmatched. The length of the CDR3 is 17 residues. The germline V gene encodes CDR1 SNHLY and CDR2 FYNNEI. In the study's own analysis: Reference gene primer amplification yielded estimated nucleated cell counts. Assay: immunoSEQ multiplex PCR; the TCRdb copy retains only in-frame clones and omits some. Clone size and the V and J calls come from that table; the DNA yielded D and trimming. The table includes fewer than 250,000 clones, 84% detected once. The sample consisted of peripheral blood. The sequence was obtained from a woman aged 65 to 85 with active or convalescent COVID-19. The chain combines TRBV2 with TRBJ2-1; 9 bases match TRBD1. The CDR3 spells CASSEASGTGRYNEQFF. The CDR3 DNA reads as TGTGCCAGCAGTGAAGCGTCTGGGACAGGGCGATACAATGAGCAGTTCTTC.